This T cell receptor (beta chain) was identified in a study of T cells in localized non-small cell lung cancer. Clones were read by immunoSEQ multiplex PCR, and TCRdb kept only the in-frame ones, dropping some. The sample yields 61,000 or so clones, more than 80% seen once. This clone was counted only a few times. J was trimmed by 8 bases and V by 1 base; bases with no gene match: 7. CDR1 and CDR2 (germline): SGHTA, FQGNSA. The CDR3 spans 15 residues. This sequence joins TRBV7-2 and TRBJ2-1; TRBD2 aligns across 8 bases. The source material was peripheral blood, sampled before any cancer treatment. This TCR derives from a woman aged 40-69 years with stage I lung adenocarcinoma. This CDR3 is CASSLEAGGIYEQFF. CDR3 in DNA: TGTGCCAGCAGCTTAGAGGCGGGGGGAATCTATGAGCAGTTCTTC.